This T cell receptor (beta chain) is from a study of beta chain features in type 1 diabetes. Study-wide background: All of the samples together had approximately 100,000,000 sorted cells examined.

Germline V gives CDR1 SGHTA, CDR2 FQGNSA. The ends lost 3 bases at V and 5 bases at J; junction bases unmatched: 12. The CDR3 spans 17 residues. Sorted CD4+ subsets: naive, central memory, regulatory, stem cell-like memory (CD45RO/CCR7/CD25/CD127/CD95/CD27 panel). Study results and caveats: TCRB CDR3s were moderately but significantly shorter in Type 1 diabetes patients in all four CD4+ subsets.

Expressed TCRB transcripts were sequenced, since all the RNA that had been isolated was reverse transcribed. Sequencing used immunoSEQ multiplex PCR; TCRdb keeps in-frame clones, though not all of them. The table shows 93,000 or so clones, with roughly 28% occurring only once. This clone was picked up a small number of times. Its specificity is not known. The clonotype comes from a woman aged 18-29 years with type 1 diabetes. Sequencing was performed on central memory CD4+ T cells from blood. This chain uses TRBV7-2 with TRBJ2-2; the match to TRBD2 covers 7 bases. CDR3: CASSLGGRVIGTGELFF. The CDR3 DNA is TGTGCCAGCAGCTTGGGAGGGAGGGTGATTGGAACCGGGGAGCTGTTTTTT.